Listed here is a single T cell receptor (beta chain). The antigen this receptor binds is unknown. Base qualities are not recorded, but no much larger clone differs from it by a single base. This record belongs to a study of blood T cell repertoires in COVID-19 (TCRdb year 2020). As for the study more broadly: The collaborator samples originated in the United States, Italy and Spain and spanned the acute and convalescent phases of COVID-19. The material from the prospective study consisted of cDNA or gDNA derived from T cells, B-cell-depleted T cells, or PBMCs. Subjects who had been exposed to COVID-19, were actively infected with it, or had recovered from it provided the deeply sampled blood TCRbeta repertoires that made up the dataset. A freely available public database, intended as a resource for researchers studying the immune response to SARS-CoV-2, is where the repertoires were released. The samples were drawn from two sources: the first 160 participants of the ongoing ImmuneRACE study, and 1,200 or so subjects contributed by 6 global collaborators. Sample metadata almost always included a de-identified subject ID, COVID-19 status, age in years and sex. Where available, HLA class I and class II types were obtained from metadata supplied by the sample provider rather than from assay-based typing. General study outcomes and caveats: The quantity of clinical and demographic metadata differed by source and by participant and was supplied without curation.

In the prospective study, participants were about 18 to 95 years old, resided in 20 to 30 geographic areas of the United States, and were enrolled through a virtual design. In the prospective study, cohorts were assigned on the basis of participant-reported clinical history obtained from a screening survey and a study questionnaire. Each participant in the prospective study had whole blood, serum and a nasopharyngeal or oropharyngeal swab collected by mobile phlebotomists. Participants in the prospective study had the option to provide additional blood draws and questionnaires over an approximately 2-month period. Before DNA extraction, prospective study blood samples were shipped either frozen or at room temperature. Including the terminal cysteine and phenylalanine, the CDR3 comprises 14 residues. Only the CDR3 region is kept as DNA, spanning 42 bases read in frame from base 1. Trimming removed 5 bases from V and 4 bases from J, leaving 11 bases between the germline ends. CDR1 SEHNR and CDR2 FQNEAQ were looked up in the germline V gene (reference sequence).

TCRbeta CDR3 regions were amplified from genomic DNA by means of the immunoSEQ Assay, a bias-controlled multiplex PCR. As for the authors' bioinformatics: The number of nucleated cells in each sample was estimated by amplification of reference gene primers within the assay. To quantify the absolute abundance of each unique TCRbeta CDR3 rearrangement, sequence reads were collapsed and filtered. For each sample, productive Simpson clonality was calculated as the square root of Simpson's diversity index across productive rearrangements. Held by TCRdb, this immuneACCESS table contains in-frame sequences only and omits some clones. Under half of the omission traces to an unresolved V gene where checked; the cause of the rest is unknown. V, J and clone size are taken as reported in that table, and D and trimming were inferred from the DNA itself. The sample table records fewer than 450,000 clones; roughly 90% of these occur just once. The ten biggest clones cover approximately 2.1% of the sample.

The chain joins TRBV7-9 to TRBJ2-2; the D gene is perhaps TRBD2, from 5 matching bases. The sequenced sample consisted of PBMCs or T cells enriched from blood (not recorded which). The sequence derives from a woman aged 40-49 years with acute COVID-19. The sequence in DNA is TGTGCCAGCAGCCCCGGACTTATCACCGGGGAGCTGTTTTTT. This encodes CASSPGLITGELFF.